This T cell receptor (beta chain) was documented in a study of blood T cell repertoires in COVID-19. The wider study: COVID-19 samples, acute and convalescent, were from the United States, Italy and Spain. PBMCs, B-cell-depleted T cells, or T cells provided the cDNA or gDNA that made up the material.

Authors' methods: Amplification of reference gene primers provided the estimated nucleated cell counts. Assay: immunoSEQ multiplex PCR; the TCRdb copy retains only in-frame clones and omits some. The V and J calls and clone size are taken from that table; D and trimming were inferred from the DNA. The sample shows 99,000 or so clones, less than 90% of them seen only once. Note on this clone: An end of the junction does not agree with germline; a read error may underlie this.

The CDR3 spans 14 residues. Per the germline V gene, CDR1 is SNHLY and CDR2 is FYNNEI. The V and J genes are TRBV2 and TRBJ2-1, with a tentative D call TRBD2 (6 bases). Input material: peripheral blood. The TCR comes from a man over 45 with acute or convalescent COVID-19. The CDR3 region is CASREGTYYNEQFF. As DNA, the CDR3 is TGTGCCAGCAGGGAAGGGACTTACTACAATGAGCAGTTCTTC.